Listed below are T cell receptor beta chains from one sample, sequenced in a study of shared clonotypes between healthy human individuals. Clones were read by immunoSEQ multiplex PCR, and TCRdb kept only the in-frame ones, dropping some. The profile shows approximately 620,000 clones, approximately 97% of them singletons. Sequencing input: naive CD4+ T cells sorted from blood. These receptors were obtained from a woman aged 30 to 39 in good health. Both conserved end residues are trimmed from each CDR3. Expanded clones get a size class; other rows say once, few or many, or leave the size out.

j_call clone_size v_call cdr3_aa
TRBJ2-5 . TRBV6-1 ASRRTSDYQTQY
TRBJ1-2 . TRBV15 ATSWDRANYGYT
TRBJ2-7 . TRBV5-1 ASSRGGLAALSYEQY
TRBJ2-1 once TRBV5-1 ASSPLRIASYNEQF
TRBJ2-3 . TRBV28 ASSSGDFTDTQY
TRBJ2-7 . TRBV30 AWREWSGGPSHEQY
TRBJ2-5 . TRBV5-4 ASSLWGSQETQY
TRBJ1-1 . TRBV2 ASSEFRKGDTEAF
TRBJ2-7 . TRBV2 ASSGRYYGRREQY
TRBJ1-4 . TRBV5-4 ASSLGGGYEKLF
TRBJ2-5 . TRBV9 ASSVDSGRGETQY
TRBJ2-7 . TRBV28 ASRTTGVYEQY
TRBJ2-1 . TRBV10-2 ASTGQGDVDEQF
TRBJ2-3 once TRBV19 ASSPGPSTDTQY
TRBJ2-6 . TRBV5-4 ASSLPGSGANVLT